This TCR beta chain came from a study of shared clonotypes between healthy human individuals. Profiled with immunoSEQ multiplex PCR; TCRdb holds only in-frame clones, not every one. The sample records roughly 1,800,000 clones, around 96% being singletons. As to this clone: Germline and junction disagree at one end, which may indicate a read error.

Germline-derived CDR1 and CDR2 are MNHEY and SVGAGI. The CDR3 runs to 13 residues. CD45RO-negative CD8 cells positively selected for CCR7 made up the naive population, which excluded terminally differentiated effector memory CD45RA+ cells. The receptor's source is a man younger than 35 in good health. The chain carries TRBV6-5 and TRBJ2-7; D gene uncertain. Sequences were obtained from naive CD8+ T cells sorted from blood. CDR3 in amino acids: CASRYYGSYEQYF. The CDR3 region has the DNA TGTGCCAGCAGGTACTATGGCTCCTACGAGCAGTACTTC.